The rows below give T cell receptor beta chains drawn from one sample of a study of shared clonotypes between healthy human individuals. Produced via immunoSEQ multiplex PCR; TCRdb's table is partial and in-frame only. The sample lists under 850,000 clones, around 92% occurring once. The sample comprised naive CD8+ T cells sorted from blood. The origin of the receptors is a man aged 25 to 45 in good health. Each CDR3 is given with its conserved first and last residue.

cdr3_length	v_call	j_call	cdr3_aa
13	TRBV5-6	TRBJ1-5	CASSWAGGQPQHF
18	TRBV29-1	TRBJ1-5	CSVEEGRGHEWSNQPQHF
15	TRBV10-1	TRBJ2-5	CASSRTSGLQETQYF
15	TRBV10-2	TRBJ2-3	CASSERATGPDTQYF
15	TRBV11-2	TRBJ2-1	CASSFGTGTYNEQFF
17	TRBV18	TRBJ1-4	CASSPLPGERTNEKLFF
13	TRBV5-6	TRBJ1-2	CASSLGSGAGYTF
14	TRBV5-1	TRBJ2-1	CASSLGTGNNEQFF
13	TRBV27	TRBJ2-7	CASRSGVSYEQYF
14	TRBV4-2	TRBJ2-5	CASSKAAGGETQYF
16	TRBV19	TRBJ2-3	CASSTGLAVGTDTQYF
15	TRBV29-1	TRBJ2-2	CSVVLQGRETGELFF
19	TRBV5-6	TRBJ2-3	CASSVPTVILAGGADTQYF
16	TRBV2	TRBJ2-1	CASSEASSSAYNEQFF
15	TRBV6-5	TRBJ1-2	CASSPRGWGDYGYTF
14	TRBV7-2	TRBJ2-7	CASSQLAGVVEQYF
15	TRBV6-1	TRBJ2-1	CASSERTGVGGEQFF
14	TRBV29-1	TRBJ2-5	CSVEPKRPHETQYF
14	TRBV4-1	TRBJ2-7	CASSSGTEFYEQYF
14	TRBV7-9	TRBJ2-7	CASSDTLRVDEQYF
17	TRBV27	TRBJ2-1	CASSSGLAGEYYNEQFF
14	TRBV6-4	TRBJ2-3	CASSKTEYTDTQYF
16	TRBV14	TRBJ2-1	CASSQLAGSSYNEQFF
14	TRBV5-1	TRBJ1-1	CASSPRTDNTEAFF
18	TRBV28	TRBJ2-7	CASSLLATTGGAYDEQYF
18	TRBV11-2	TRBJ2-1	CASRTPQGERESYNEQFF
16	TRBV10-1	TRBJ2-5	CASSAGTSGRLETQYF
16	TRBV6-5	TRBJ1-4	CASSYSLGATNEKLFF
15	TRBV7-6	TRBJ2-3	CASSPASGQTDTQYF
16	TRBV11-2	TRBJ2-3	CASSLRPSSEVDTQYF
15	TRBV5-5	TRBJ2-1	CASRSGTSGHNEQFF
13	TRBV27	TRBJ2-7	CASSPNLSYEQYF